Below are 27 T cell receptor beta chains sequenced from a single sample in a study of blood T cell repertoires in COVID-19. TCRdb's table, derived via immunoSEQ multiplex PCR, lists solely in-frame clones and lacks some. The sample lists 100,000 to 150,000 clones, roughly four fifths occurring once. Sequenced input: peripheral blood. The receptors were sampled from a woman between 50 and 59 years old with acute or convalescent COVID-19.

This clone has only a few counts. This chain links TRBV7-8 with TRBJ2-3; 10 bases map to TRBD1. CDR1 and CDR2 from the germline V gene are SGHVS and FQNEAQ. CDR3 length equals 18 residues. Unmatched junction bases numbered 15, after V lost 5 bases and J lost 4 bases. The CDR3, as DNA: TGTGCCAGCAGCCCTGGGGACAGGGGTTTAAGAGTGGCAGATACGCAGTATTTT. This sequence encodes CASSPGDRGLRVADTQYF.

The rearrangement links TRBV9 to TRBJ1-6, with unresolved D. CDR1 and CDR2 (germline): SGDLS, YYNGEE. The length of the CDR3 is 16 residues. V was shortened by 0 bases and J by 2 bases, with 9 bases between the two germline ends. This CDR3 reads CASSVGGSTYNSPLHF. CDR3 in DNA: TGTGCCAGCAGCGTAGGTGGTAGTACCTATAATTCACCCCTCCACTTT.

The chain is built from TRBV5-4 and TRBJ2-5; 7 bases are a match to TRBD2. The CDR3 is 15 amino acids. V was pared by 6 bases and J by 3 bases, with 11 bases of the junction left unmatched. CDR1 is SGHNT, CDR2 YYREEE, per germline (reference sequence). The CDR3 bases are TGTGCCAGCATCGGCGGGCCAGCGGGGAAAGAGACCCAGTACTTC. Residues: CASIGGPAGKETQYF.

The chain recombines TRBV5-1 with TRBJ2-3; TRBD2 matches at 11 bases. Germline V gene lookup returns CDR1 SGHRS and CDR2 YFSETQ. This CDR3 region has 16 residues. V lost 4 bases and J lost 5; bases outside the gene matches: 9. CDR3 region: CASSLDPTSGVDTQYF. The DNA of the CDR3 is TGCGCCAGCAGCCTCGACCCGACTAGCGGGGTAGATACGCAGTATTTT.

The rearrangement joins TRBV3-1 (or the pseudogene TRBV3-2) to TRBJ2-4, with 7 bases fitting TRBD2. CDR3 length: 17 amino acids. In germline, CDR1 is LGHDT, CDR2 YNNKEL (reference sequence). V lost 0 bases to trimming and J lost 2 bases; unmatched junction nucleotides: 7. CDR3 protein: CASSQDLSRGTKNIQYF. DNA of the CDR3: TGTGCCAGCAGCCAAGATTTGTCGCGGGGGACCAAAAACATTCAGTACTTC.

The CDR3 coding sequence is TGTGCCAGCAGCTCTTCACCGGGACTAGTCAATGAGCAGTTCTTC. It codes for CASSSSPGLVNEQFF. This rearrangement joins TRBV7-2 to TRBJ2-1; 8 bases line up with TRBD2. Trimming cost V 4 bases and J 6 bases; bases outside gene matches: 8. Germline CDR1 reads SGHTA; CDR2 reads FQGNSA. The CDR3 has 15 amino acids.

CDR3 in amino acids: CASSPSDTGELFF. The CDR3 coding sequence is TGTGCCAGCAGTCCCTCCGACACCGGGGAGCTGTTTTTT. The V and J genes are TRBV27 and TRBJ2-2; unclear D gene. The V gene's germline CDR1 is MNHEY and CDR2 SMNVEV (reference sequence). The length of the CDR3 is 13 residues. V was pared by 5 bases and J by 3 bases, with 7 bases between.

The CDR3 bases are TGTGCCAGTAGTATAGCGGGAGGCACCGGGGAGCTGTTTTTT. Translating gives CASSIAGGTGELFF. The V gene is TRBV19, the J gene TRBJ2-2; 7 bases agree with TRBD2. Germline CDR1 and CDR2: LNHDA and SQIVND (reference sequence). The CDR3 has 14 residues. The V segment lost 1 base and the J segment 4 bases; nucleotides outside the gene matches: 0.

CDR3 residues: CASSDQINGQPSGNTIYF. Written as DNA, the CDR3 is TGTGCCAGCAGTGACCAAATCAACGGACAGCCGTCTGGAAACACCATATATTTT. The chain links TRBV6-4 to TRBJ1-3; weak D call: TRBD1 (6 bases). With 2 bases removed from V and 1 base from J, the gap between germline ends came to 18 bases. Germline V gene sequence: CDR1 MRHNA, CDR2 SNTAGT. This CDR3 contains 18 residues.

This chain uses TRBV7-9 with TRBJ2-1, with TRBD2 matching over 8 bases. The length of the CDR3 is 15 residues. V lost 3 bases and J lost 9; bases outside the gene matches: 10. CDR1 and CDR2 from the germline V gene are SEHNR and FQNEAQ (reference sequence). CDR3: CASSLGTSVGSEQFF. As DNA, the CDR3 is TGTGCCAGCAGCTTGGGGACTAGTGTCGGTTCTGAGCAGTTCTTC. Together with reference TRBV7-9 and TRBJ2-1, the CDR3 gives the full variable domain: DTGVSQNPRHKITKRGQNVTFRCDPISEHNRLYWYRQTLGQGPEFLTYFQNEAQLEKSRLLSDRFSAERPKGSFSTLEIQRTEQGDSAMYLCASSLGTSVGSEQFFGPGTRLTVL.

The chain employs TRBV19 and TRBJ2-5, with 9 bases aligning to TRBD1. The germline V gene encodes CDR1 LNHDA and CDR2 SQIVND (reference sequence). Germline trimming cut 11 bases from V and 4 bases from J; bases unmatched to any gene: 8. The CDR3 sequence is 13 residues long. The CDR3 loop is CAVGGQGRETQYF. The CDR3 DNA sequence: TGTGCCGTTGGGGGACAGGGCAGAGAGACCCAGTACTTC.

This sequence joins TRBV28 and TRBJ2-5, with 15 bases lining up with TRBD2. Germline CDR1 reads MDHEN; CDR2 reads SYDVKM. The V and J ends lost 1 base and 5 bases, in that order; junction bases with no gene match: 5. The CDR3 runs 17 residues. CDR3 in DNA: TGTGCCAGCAGTTTATCCTTCGGGACTAGCGGGAGGGAGACCCAGTACTTC. Translating it yields CASSLSFGTSGRETQYF.

There are a few counts of this clone. The sample holds other DNA sequences that translate to the same CDR3. The chain carries TRBV29-1 and TRBJ1-2, with 11 bases aligning to TRBD1. Germline-derived CDR1 and CDR2 are SQVTM and ANQGSEA. V was clipped by 7 bases and J by 0 bases; unmatched bases: 1. The CDR3 sequence is 13 residues long. The CDR3 nucleotides read TGCAGCGGGGGACAGGGGGCTAACTATGGCTACACCTTC. Residues: CSGGQGANYGYTF.

The gene calls are TRBV3-1 (or the pseudogene TRBV3-2) and TRBJ2-5; 7 positions match TRBD2. Germline CDR1 reads LGHDT; CDR2 reads YNNKEL (reference sequence). Germline trimming cut 3 bases from V and 3 bases from J; bases unmatched to any gene: 4. This CDR3 has 14 residues. In nucleotides, the CDR3 is TGTGCCAGCAGCCAGGCCGGGAGGAAAGAGACCCAGTACTTC. Translation: CASSQAGRKETQYF.

This clone was seen once. This chain links TRBV28 with TRBJ2-1; 8 nucleotides line up with TRBD2. Germline CDR1 reads MDHEN; CDR2 reads SYDVKM. V was pared by 3 bases and J by 5 bases, with 3 bases of the junction left unmatched. The CDR3 runs to 14 residues. CDR3 in DNA: TGTGCCAGCAGTTTGTTAGCGGGAAACAATGAGCAGTTCTTC. Encoded protein: CASSLLAGNNEQFF.

The chain is built from TRBV30 and TRBJ1-2; no definite D call. CDR1 and CDR2 from the germline V gene are GTSNPN and SVGIG (reference sequence). Trimming shortened V by 7 bases and J by 3 bases, and 9 bases separated the two germline ends. The CDR3 runs 11 residues. CDR3 residues: CASGSYYGYTF. CDR3 DNA: TGTGCCTCCGGGAGTTACTATGGCTACACCTTC.

V usage is TRBV12-3 or TRBV12-4 and J usage is TRBJ1-1; no clear D. This CDR3 is built from 11 residues. V shed 2 bases and J shed 8 bases, with 6 bases lying between them. CDR3 coding DNA: TGTGCCAGCAGTTTATCCGGGGAAGCTTTCTTT. This gives the protein CASSLSGEAFF.

The gene calls are TRBV6-2 or TRBV6-3 and TRBJ1-2; D is perhaps TRBD1 (6 bases). This CDR3 region has 16 residues. The germline CDR1 and CDR2 sequences are MNHEY and SVGEGT. Trimming pared 2 bases from V and 5 bases from J, leaving 18 bases between. The CDR3 protein is CASSYGGGRIDYGYTF. The CDR3 DNA reads TGTGCCAGCAGTTACGGCGGGGGCCGAATCGATTATGGCTACACCTTC.

This sequence joins TRBV7-9 and TRBJ2-5; 14 bases match TRBD2. Trimming took 5 bases from V and 4 from J; bases not matched to a gene: 9. CDR3 length: 17 residues. Germline CDR1 and CDR2: SEHNR and FQNEAQ (reference sequence). CDR3 coding DNA: TGTGCCAGCAGCCCATACAGGGGGACTAGCGGGAGAGAGACCCAGTACTTC. Translation gives CASSPYRGTSGRETQYF.

This clone was observed a single time. The gene calls are TRBV7-3 and TRBJ1-1; the D is unclear. Trimming took off 2 bases at V and 4 bases at J, with 8 bases between the two ends. Germline V gene sequence: CDR1 SGHTA, CDR2 FQGTGA. The CDR3 totals 13 residues. The CDR3 coding sequence is TGTGCCAGCAGCTTATTCTCCAGCACTGAAGCTTTCTTT. Translation gives CASSLFSSTEAFF.

The V call is TRBV15, the J call TRBJ2-7, with a possible D match to TRBD1 (7 bases). V lost 0 bases, J lost 12 bases, and 15 bases lay in between. The CDR3 spans 13 residues. Germline assignment: CDR1 LNHNV and CDR2 YYDKDF (reference sequence). The CDR3 region has the DNA TGTGCCACCAGCAGAGATTTACAGGGGACTTCGTACTTC. This sequence encodes CATSRDLQGTSYF. Full variable domain (remainder filled in from reference TRBV15 and TRBJ2-7): DAMVIQNPRYQVTQFGKPVTLSCSQTLNHNVMYWYQQKSSQAPKLLFHYYDKDFNNEADTPDNFQSRRPNTSFCFLDIRSPGLGDTAMYLCATSRDLQGTSYFGPGTRLTVT.

Written as DNA, the CDR3 is TGCGCCAGCAGCGGCCAGGTGGAGAACACTGAAGCTTTCTTT. Translating gives CASSGQVENTEAFF. The chain couples TRBV5-1 to TRBJ1-1; D unclear. Trimming pared 4 bases from V and 1 base from J, leaving 11 bases between. In germline, CDR1 is SGHRS, CDR2 YFSETQ. The CDR3 contains 14 residues.

The chain carries TRBV6-5 and TRBJ1-2, with TRBD1 as a possible D gene (6 bases). The CDR3 is 13 residues long. Per the germline V gene, CDR1 is MNHEY and CDR2 is SVGAGI. Trimming stripped 5 bases from V and 13 bases from J, with 20 bases between. CDR3 in amino acids: CASSPQRDTVPTF. The CDR3 DNA reads TGTGCCAGCAGTCCACAAAGGGACACTGTGCCCACCTTC.

The CDR3 protein is CASSLGGNSYNEQFF. The CDR3, as DNA: TGCGCCAGCAGCTTGGGAGGAAACTCCTACAATGAGCAGTTCTTC. The V gene is TRBV5-1, the J gene TRBJ2-1; D ambiguous. The germline gives CDR1 SGHRS, CDR2 YFSETQ. This CDR3 has 15 residues. V shed 0 bases and J shed 0 bases, with 7 bases lying between them.

This clone appeared a single time. J is TRBJ1-5 and V is TRBV28; D call uncertain. V dropped 8 bases and J dropped 0 bases, with 17 bases sitting between them. CDR3 length: 16 residues. Germline-derived CDR1 and CDR2 are MDHEN and SYDVKM. CDR3 in amino acids: CASGRGGVSSNQPQHF. DNA of the CDR3: TGTGCCAGCGGTCGGGGTGGCGTTAGTAGCAATCAGCCCCAGCATTTT.

This clone was detected only a few times. The chain recombines TRBV7-2 with TRBJ2-1; possible D gene TRBD2, 7 bases. Per germline, CDR1 SGHTA and CDR2 FQGNSA. The CDR3 spans 14 residues. V lost 5 bases to trimming and J lost 8 bases, with 16 bases between them. The CDR3 protein is CASSRGGSGYEQFF. The CDR3 DNA is TGTGCCAGCAGCAGGGGGGGTTCCGGCTATGAGCAGTTCTTC.

The gene calls are TRBV9 and TRBJ1-2, with 8 nucleotides matching TRBD1. CDR1 and CDR2 (germline): SGDLS, YYNGEE. V lost 2 bases and J lost 4; bases outside the gene matches: 7. CDR3 size: 15 residues. The CDR3 here is CASSVMGQATYGYTF. DNA for the CDR3: TGTGCCAGCAGCGTCATGGGACAGGCCACCTATGGCTACACCTTC.